Each of the 13 T cell receptor beta chains below was sequenced from the same sample in a study of blood T cell repertoires in COVID-19. Assay used: immunoSEQ multiplex PCR; TCRdb lists only in-frame clones, some missing. Here the sample spans some 96,000 clones, about 84% being singletons. Source material: peripheral blood. Receptor source: a human donor in a cohort sampled during active COVID-19.

This chain connects TRBV4-3 to TRBJ2-1, with 10 bases that match TRBD2. The CDR3 is 17 amino acids. The germline CDR1 and CDR2 sequences are LGHNA and YSLEER. V shed 0 bases and J 5 bases; nucleotides not matched to a gene: 7. CDR3 region: CASSQDLRTSGDNEQFF. CDR3 nucleotide sequence: TGCGCCAGCAGCCAAGATCTTAGGACTAGCGGCGACAATGAGCAGTTCTTC.

The chain joins TRBV19 to TRBJ1-4; 11 bases align to TRBD1. The junction had 6 bases not matched to a gene; V was cut back by 5 bases and J by 7 bases. This CDR3 region has 15 residues. Germline V CDR1 and CDR2: LNHDA, SQIVND (reference sequence). CDR3 nucleotide sequence: TGTGCCAGTAGTGGACAGGGGGCGCGCGGTGAAAAACTGTTTTTT. Translating it yields CASSGQGARGEKLFF.

The chain combines TRBV2 with TRBJ2-5, with 12 nucleotides matching TRBD2. This CDR3 contains 16 residues. V lost 7 bases, J lost 0 bases, and 6 bases stayed unmatched. Per the germline V gene, CDR1 is SNHLY and CDR2 is FYNNEI. The CDR3 loop reads CASNSGLAGYQETQYF. CDR3 bases: TGTGCCAGCAACTCGGGACTAGCGGGCTACCAAGAGACCCAGTACTTC.

The chain employs TRBV19 and TRBJ1-3, with D maybe TRBD1 (5 bases). Germline loops: CDR1 LNHDA, CDR2 SQIVND (reference sequence). V was pared by 3 bases and J by 3 bases, with 21 bases between. The CDR3 length is 18 residues. The CDR3 DNA is TGTGCCAGTAGTATTGCACGGCGGGTCCGGGGGTATGGAAACACCATATATTTT. Translated, it gives CASSIARRVRGYGNTIYF.

CDR3 sequence reads: CASSPWGAGAGEQYF. The CDR3 coding sequence is TGTGCCAGCAGTCCCTGGGGAGCGGGAGCGGGCGAGCAGTACTTC. V usage is TRBV27 and J usage is TRBJ2-7, with 8 bases lining up with TRBD2. Unmatched junction bases numbered 12, after V lost 5 bases and J lost 6 bases. The CDR3 is 15 amino acids. CDR1 MNHEY and CDR2 SMNVEV come from the germline V gene (reference sequence).

V and J are TRBV6-6 and TRBJ2-1, with 9 bases fitting TRBD2. The CDR3 length is 14 residues. Germline CDR1 and CDR2: MNHNY and SVGAGI (reference sequence). Trimming cost V 2 bases and J 10 bases; bases outside gene matches: 6. Here the CDR3 DNA reads TGTGCCAGCAGTTACGGGCGGGAGGGACAAGAGCAGTTCTTC. The encoded protein is CASSYGREGQEQFF.

The chain carries TRBV5-1 and TRBJ2-5; 10 bases fit TRBD1. The CDR3 length is 14 residues. V lost 4 bases, J lost 4 bases, and 4 bases stayed unmatched. Germline CDR1 SGHRS, CDR2 YFSETQ. The CDR3 sequence is CASSQGQGVETQYF. The CDR3 nucleotides are TGCGCCAGCAGCCAAGGACAGGGGGTAGAGACCCAGTACTTC.

The chain links TRBV25-1 to TRBJ2-6; 9 nucleotides match TRBD1. This CDR3 is built from 17 residues. Per germline, CDR1 MGHDK and CDR2 SYGVNS. V dropped 4 bases and J dropped 5; count of bases not matched to a gene: 9. CDR3 DNA sequence: TGTGCCAGCAGTGCTGGGACAGGGCGGATCTGGGCCAACGTCCTGACTTTC. This codes for CASSAGTGRIWANVLTF.

The chain couples TRBV18 to TRBJ1-1; 9 nucleotides align to TRBD1. The CDR3 totals 16 residues. The V and J ends lost 5 bases and 2 bases, in that order; junction bases with no gene match: 9. Germline V gene sequence: CDR1 KGHSH, CDR2 LQKENI. The CDR3 loop reads CASSSGTGTINTEAFF. DNA of the CDR3: TGTGCCAGCTCATCCGGGACAGGGACCATAAACACTGAAGCTTTCTTT.

This clone was found once. V gene TRBV7-2 combines with J gene TRBJ2-5; 10 bases are shared with TRBD1. CDR1 and CDR2 (germline): SGHTA, FQGNSA. With 5 bases clipped from V and 5 bases from J, the junction kept 8 bases outside the gene matches. The CDR3 covers 15 residues. Here the CDR3 DNA reads TGTGCCAGCAGCGAGAGGGACAGGGGAGTGGAGACCCAGTACTTC. Its translation: CASSERDRGVETQYF.

The rearrangement uses TRBV18 and TRBJ1-2; the D is unclear. V gave up 1 base and J gave up 3 bases, with 9 bases separating them. CDR3 length equals 14 residues. Per the germline V gene, CDR1 is KGHSH and CDR2 is LQKENI. CDR3 region: CASSPLHGDYGYTF. CDR3 nucleotide sequence: TGTGCCAGCTCACCACTACACGGAGACTATGGCTACACCTTC.

This sequence joins TRBV14 and TRBJ2-3, with 12 bases aligning to TRBD2. Germline V lookup: CDR1 SGHDN, CDR2 FVKESK. CDR3 length equals 19 residues. V was pared by 0 bases and J by 1 base, with 8 bases of the junction left unmatched. Written as DNA, the CDR3 is TGTGCCAGCAGCCAAGATAAGACTAGCGGGAGCCGTGGCACAGATACGCAGTATTTT. This codes for CASSQDKTSGSRGTDTQYF.

V gene TRBV7-2 combines with J gene TRBJ2-7, with 8 bases identical to TRBD2. Germline lookup yields CDR1 SGHTA and CDR2 FQGNSA. Trimming removed 2 bases from V and 5 bases from J; junction bases left unmatched: 11. This CDR3 is 16 amino acids long. The CDR3 sequence: CASSLLSGSRSNEQYF. CDR3 DNA sequence: TGTGCCAGCAGCTTATTGAGCGGGAGCCGTTCCAACGAGCAGTACTTC.